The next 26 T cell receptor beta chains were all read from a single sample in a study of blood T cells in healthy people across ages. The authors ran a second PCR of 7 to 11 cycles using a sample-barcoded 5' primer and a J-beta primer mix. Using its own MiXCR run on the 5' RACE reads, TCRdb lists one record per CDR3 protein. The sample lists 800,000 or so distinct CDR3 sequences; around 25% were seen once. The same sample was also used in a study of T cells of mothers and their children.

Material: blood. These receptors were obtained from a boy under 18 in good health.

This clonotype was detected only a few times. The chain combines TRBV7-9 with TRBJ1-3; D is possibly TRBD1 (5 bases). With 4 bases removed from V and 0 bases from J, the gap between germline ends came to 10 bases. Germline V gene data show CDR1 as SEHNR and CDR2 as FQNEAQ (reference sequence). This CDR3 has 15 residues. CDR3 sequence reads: CASSSRGSSGNTIYF. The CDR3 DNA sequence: TGTGCCAGCAGCTCCCGGGGGAGCTCTGGAAACACCATATATTTT.

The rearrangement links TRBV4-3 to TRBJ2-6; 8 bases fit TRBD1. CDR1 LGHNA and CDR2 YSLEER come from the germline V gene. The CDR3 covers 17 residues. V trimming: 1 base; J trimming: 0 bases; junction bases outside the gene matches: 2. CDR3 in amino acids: CASSQGTGSSGANVLTF. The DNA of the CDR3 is TGCGCCAGCAGCCAAGGGACAGGGAGCTCTGGGGCCAACGTCCTGACTTTC.

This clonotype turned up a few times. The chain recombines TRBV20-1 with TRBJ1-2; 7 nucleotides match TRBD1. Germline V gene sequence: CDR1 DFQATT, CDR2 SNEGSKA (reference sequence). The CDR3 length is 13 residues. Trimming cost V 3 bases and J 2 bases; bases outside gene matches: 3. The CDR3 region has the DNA TGCAGTGCTAGCCTGACAGGGAACTATGGCTACACCTTC. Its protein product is CSASLTGNYGYTF.

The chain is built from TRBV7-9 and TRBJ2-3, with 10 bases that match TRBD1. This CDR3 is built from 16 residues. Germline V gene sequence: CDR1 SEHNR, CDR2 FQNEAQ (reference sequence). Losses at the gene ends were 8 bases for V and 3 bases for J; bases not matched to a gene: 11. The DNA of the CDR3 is TGTGCCAGCCTCACGCCGGGACAGGGGACGACAGATACGCAGTATTTT. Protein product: CASLTPGQGTTDTQYF.

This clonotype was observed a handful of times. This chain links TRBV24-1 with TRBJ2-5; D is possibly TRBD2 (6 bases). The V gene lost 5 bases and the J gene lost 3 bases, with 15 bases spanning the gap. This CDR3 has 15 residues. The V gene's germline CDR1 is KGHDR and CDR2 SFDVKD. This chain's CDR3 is CATSGDVGGKETQYF. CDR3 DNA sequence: TGTGCCACCAGTGGGGACGTAGGAGGGAAAGAGACCCAGTACTTC.

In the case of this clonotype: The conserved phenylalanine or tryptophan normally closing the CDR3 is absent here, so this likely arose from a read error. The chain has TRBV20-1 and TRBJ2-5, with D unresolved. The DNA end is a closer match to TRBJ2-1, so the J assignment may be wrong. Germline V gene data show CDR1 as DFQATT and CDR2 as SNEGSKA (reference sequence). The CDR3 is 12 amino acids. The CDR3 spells CSASEAVDEQFS. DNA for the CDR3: TGCAGTGCTAGCGAGGCGGTAGATGAGCAGTTCTCC.

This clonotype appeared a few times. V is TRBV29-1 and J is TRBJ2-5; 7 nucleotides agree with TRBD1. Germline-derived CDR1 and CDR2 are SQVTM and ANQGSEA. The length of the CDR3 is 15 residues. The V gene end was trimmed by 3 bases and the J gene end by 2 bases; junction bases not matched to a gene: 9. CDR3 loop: CSVESRGRGQETQYF. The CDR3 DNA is TGCAGCGTTGAGTCCCGTGGCAGGGGGCAAGAGACCCAGTACTTC.

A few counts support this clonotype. The CDR3 reads CASSIVAGVGDTQYF. Written as DNA, the CDR3 is TGTGCCAGCAGCATCGTAGCGGGAGTAGGAGATACGCAGTATTTT. V is TRBV7-3 and J is TRBJ2-3; TRBD2 matches 9 bases. After removal of 5 bases from V and 5 bases from J, the junction contained 8 bases not matched to a gene. Germline values: CDR1 SGHTA, CDR2 FQGTGA. The CDR3 is 15 residues long.

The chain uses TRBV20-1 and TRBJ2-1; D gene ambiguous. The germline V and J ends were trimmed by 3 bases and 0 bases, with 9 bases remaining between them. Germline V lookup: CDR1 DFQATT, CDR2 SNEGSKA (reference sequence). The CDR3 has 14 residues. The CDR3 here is CSARRLSSYNEQFF. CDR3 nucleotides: TGCAGTGCTAGGAGGCTCAGCTCCTACAATGAGCAGTTCTTC.

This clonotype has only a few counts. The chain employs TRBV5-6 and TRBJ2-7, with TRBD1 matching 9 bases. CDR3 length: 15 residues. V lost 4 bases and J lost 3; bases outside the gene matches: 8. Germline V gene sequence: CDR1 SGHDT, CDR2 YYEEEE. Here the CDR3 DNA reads TGTGCCAGCAGCCACCGGGACAGGGATTACTACGAGCAGTACTTC. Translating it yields CASSHRDRDYYEQYF.

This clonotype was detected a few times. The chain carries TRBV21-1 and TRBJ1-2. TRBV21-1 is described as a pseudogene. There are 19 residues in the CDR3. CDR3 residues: CASSVKRSTRRTPNYGYTF. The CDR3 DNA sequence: TGTGCCAGCAGCGTCAAGCGGTCGACGCGTCGAACCCCTAACTATGGCTACACCTTC.

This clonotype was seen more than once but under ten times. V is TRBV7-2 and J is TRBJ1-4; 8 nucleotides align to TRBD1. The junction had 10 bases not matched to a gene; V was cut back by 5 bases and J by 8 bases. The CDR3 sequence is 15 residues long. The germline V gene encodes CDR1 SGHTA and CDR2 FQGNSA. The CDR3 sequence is CASSKQGGREEKLFF. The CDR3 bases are TGTGCCAGCAGCAAACAGGGGGGTAGGGAGGAAAAACTGTTTTTT.

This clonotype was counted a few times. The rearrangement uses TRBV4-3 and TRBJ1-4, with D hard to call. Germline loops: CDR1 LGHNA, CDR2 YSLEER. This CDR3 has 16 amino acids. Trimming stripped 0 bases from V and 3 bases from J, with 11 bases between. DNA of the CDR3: TGCGCCAGCAGCCAAGAGCTTCCGCGCCCTAATGAAAAACTGTTTTTT. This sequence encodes CASSQELPRPNEKLFF.

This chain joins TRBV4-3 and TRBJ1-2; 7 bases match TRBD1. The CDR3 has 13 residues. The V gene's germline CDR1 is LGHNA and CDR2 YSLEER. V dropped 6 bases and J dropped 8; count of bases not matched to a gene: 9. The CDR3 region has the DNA TGCGCCAGCAGTCCTGACAGGGAGGAAGGCTACACCTTC. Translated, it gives CASSPDREEGYTF.

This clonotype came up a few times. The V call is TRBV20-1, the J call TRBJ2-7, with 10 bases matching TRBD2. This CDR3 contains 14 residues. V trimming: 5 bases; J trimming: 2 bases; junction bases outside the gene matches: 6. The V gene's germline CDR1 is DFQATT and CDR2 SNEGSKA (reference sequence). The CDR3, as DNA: TGCAGTGCTCAACTAGCGGGGAAGCCCTACGAGCAGTACTTC. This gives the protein CSAQLAGKPYEQYF.

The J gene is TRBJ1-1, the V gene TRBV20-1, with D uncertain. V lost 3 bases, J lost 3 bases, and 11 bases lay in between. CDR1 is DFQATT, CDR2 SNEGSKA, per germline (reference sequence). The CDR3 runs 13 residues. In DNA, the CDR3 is TGCAGTGCTAGCCGTGGGGTTGACACTGAAGCTTTCTTT. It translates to CSASRGVDTEAFF.

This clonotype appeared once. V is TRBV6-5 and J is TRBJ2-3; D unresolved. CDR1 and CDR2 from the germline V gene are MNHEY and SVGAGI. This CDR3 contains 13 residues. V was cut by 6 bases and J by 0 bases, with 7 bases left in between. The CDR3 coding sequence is TGTGCCAGCAGAGCGACTAGCACAGATACGCAGTATTTT. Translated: CASRATSTDTQYF.

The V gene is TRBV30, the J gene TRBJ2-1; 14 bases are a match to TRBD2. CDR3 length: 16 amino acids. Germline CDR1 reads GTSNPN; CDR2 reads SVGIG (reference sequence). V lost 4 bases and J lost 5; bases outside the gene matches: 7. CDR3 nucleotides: TGTGCCTGGACCCGACTGACTAGCGGGGGGGACAATGAGCAGTTCTTC. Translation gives CAWTRLTSGGDNEQFF.

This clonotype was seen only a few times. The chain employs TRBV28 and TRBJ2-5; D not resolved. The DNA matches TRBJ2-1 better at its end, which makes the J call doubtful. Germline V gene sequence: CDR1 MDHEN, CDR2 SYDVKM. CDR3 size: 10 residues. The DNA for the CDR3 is TGTGCCAGCAGTTTAAGTGAGCAGTTCTTC. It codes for CASSLSEQFF.

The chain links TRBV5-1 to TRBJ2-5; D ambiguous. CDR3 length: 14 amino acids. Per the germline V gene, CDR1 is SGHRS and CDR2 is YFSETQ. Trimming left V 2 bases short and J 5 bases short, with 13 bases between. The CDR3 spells CASSFYSRGETQYF. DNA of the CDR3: TGCGCCAGCAGCTTCTATTCTCGTGGTGAGACCCAGTACTTC. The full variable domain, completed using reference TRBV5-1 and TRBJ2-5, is KAGVTQTPRYLIKTRGQQVTLSCSPISGHRSVSWYQQTPGQGLQFLFEYFSETQRNKGNFPGRFSGRQFSNSRSEMNVSTLELGDSALYLCASSFYSRGETQYFGPGTRLLVL.

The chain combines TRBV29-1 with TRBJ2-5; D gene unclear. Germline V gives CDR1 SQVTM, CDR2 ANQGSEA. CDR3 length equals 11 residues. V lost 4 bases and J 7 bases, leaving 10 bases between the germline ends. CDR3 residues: CSVALSRTQYF. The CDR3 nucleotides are TGCAGCGTTGCACTATCAAGGACCCAGTACTTC.

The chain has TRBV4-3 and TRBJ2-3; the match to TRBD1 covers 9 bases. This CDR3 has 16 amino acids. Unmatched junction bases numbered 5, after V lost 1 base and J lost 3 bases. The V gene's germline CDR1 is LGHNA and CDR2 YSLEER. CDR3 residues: CASSQGVGQGTDTQYF. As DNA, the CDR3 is TGCGCCAGCAGCCAAGGTGTGGGACAGGGAACAGATACGCAGTATTTT.

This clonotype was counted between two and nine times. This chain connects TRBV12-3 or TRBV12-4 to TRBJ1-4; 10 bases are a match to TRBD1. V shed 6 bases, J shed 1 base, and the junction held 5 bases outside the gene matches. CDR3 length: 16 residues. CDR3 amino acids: CASSLTGGRTNEKLFF. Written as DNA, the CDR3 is TGTGCCAGCAGCCTGACAGGGGGCCGAACTAATGAAAAACTGTTTTTT.

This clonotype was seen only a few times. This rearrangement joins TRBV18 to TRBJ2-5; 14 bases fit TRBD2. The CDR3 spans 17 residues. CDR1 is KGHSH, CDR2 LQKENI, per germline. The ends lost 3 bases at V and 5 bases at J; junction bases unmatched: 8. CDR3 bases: TGTGCCAGCTCACCTATTGGACTAGCGGGGGGTCGGGAGACCCAGTACTTC. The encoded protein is CASSPIGLAGGRETQYF.

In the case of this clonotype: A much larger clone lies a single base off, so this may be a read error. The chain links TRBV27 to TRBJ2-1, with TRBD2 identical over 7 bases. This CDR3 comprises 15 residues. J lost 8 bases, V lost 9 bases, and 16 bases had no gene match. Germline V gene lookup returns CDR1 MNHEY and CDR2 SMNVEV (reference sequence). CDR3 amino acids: CASSGRKLGYYEQFF. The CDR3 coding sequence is TGTGCCAGTTCCGGGAGGAAGTTGGGTTACTATGAGCAGTTCTTC.

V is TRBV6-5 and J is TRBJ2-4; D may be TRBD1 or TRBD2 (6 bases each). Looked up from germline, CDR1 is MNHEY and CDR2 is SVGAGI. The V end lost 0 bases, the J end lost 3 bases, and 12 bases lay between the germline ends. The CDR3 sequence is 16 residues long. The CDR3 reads CASSYSGGGGKNIQYF. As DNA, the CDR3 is TGTGCCAGCAGTTACTCGGGGGGCGGAGGCAAAAACATTCAGTACTTC.